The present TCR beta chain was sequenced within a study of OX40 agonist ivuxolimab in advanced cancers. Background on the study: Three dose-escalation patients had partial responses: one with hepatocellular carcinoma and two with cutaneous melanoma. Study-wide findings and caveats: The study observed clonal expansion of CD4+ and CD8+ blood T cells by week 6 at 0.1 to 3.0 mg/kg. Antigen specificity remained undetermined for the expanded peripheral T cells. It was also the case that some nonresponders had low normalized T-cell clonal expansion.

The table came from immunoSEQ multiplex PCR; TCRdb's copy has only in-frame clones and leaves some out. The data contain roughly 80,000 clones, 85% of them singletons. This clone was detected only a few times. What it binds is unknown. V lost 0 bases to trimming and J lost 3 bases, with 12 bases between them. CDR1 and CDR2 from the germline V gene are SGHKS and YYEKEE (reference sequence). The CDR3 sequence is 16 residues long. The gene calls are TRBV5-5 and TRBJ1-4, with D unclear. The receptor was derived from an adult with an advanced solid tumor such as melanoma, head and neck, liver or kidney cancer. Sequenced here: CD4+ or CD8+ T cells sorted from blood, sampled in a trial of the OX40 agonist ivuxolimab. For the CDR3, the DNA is TGTGCCAGCAGCTTGGAGACGGGAAACCCTAATGAAAAACTGTTTTTT. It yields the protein CASSLETGNPNEKLFF. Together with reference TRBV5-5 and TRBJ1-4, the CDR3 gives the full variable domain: DAGVTQSPTHLIKTRGQQVTLRCSPISGHKSVSWYQQVLGQGPQFIFQYYEKEERGRGNFPDRFSARQFPNYSSELNVNALLLGDSALYLCASSLETGNPNEKLFFGSGTQLSVL.